This T cell receptor (beta chain) was sequenced during a study of blood T cell repertoires in COVID-19. About the research overall: From the United States, Italy and Spain came samples of acute and convalescent COVID-19. The cDNA or gDNA used as material had been derived from T cells, B-cell-depleted T cells, or PBMCs.

Source study methods: For nucleated cells, counts were estimated from reference gene primer amplification. Assay used: immunoSEQ multiplex PCR; TCRdb lists only in-frame clones, some missing. The V and J calls and the clone size are those of that table, but D and trimming were determined from the DNA. The sample lists roughly 250,000 clones, approximately 78% occurring once. V shed 7 bases and J shed 4 bases, with 22 bases lying between them. Germline values: CDR1 SEHNR, CDR2 FQNEAQ (reference sequence). The CDR3 loop spans 16 amino acids. Sequences were obtained from peripheral blood. The TCR sequence derives from a woman aged 60-75 years with active or convalescent COVID-19. This rearrangement joins TRBV7-9 to TRBJ2-5, with a weak D call TRBD2 (5 bases). Here the CDR3 reads CASTPGGGAIGETQYF. As DNA, the CDR3 is TGTGCCAGCACCCCAGGAGGTGGAGCCATCGGAGAGACCCAGTACTTC.